What follows are 10 T cell receptor beta chains derived from one specimen sequenced in a study of T cell responses to AZD1222 COVID-19 vaccine. The protocol was immunoSEQ multiplex PCR, while the TCRdb copy is restricted to in-frame clones and leaves out a portion. The sample includes roughly 100,000 clones, approximately 90% seen only once; the top ten take 9% to 9.5%. The sample in question was peripheral blood, obtained on day 0 of AZD1222 vaccination. Source of these receptors: an adult in good health.

The chain combines TRBV27 with TRBJ1-6; D remains unclear. Per the germline V gene, CDR1 is MNHEY and CDR2 is SMNVEV (reference sequence). V lost 8 bases, J lost 5 bases, and 16 bases lay in between. The length of the CDR3 is 15 residues. The CDR3 loop reads CASSDVNLHNSPLHF. DNA for the CDR3: TGTGCCAGCTCGGACGTAAACCTTCATAATTCACCCCTCCACTTT.

The rearrangement links TRBV7-9 to TRBJ2-3; D is unresolved. CDR1 is SEHNR, CDR2 FQNEAQ, per germline (reference sequence). The V gene lost 3 bases and the J gene lost 2 bases, with 3 bases spanning the gap. The CDR3 has 12 amino acids. The CDR3 DNA follows: TGTGCCAGCAGCTTGGACACAGATACGCAGTATTTT. The encoded protein is CASSLDTDTQYF.

The rearrangement uses TRBV2 and TRBJ1-5; D ambiguous. Germline lookup yields CDR1 SNHLY and CDR2 FYNNEI. The CDR3 spans 13 residues. Trimming pared 4 bases from V and 5 bases from J, leaving 9 bases between. CDR3 sequence: CASSGTGDQPQHF. CDR3 in DNA: TGTGCCAGCAGTGGGACGGGTGATCAGCCCCAGCATTTT.

V usage is TRBV5-1 and J usage is TRBJ1-2, with D unclear. The CDR3 length is 13 residues. V gave up 1 base and J gave up 4 bases, with 8 bases separating them. Germline V gene lookup returns CDR1 SGHRS and CDR2 YFSETQ. CDR3 region: CASSLNSLYGYTF. Written as DNA, the CDR3 is TGCGCCAGCAGCTTGAACAGCCTCTATGGCTACACCTTC.

The chain combines TRBV6-6 with TRBJ2-1; D is ambiguous. CDR1 and CDR2 from the germline V gene are MNHNY and SVGAGI (reference sequence). Trimming stripped 6 bases from V and 5 bases from J, with 14 bases between. The CDR3 is made up of 14 amino acids. The CDR3 nucleotides are TGTGCCAGCAGCCTTAGGTTGGGCCACAATGAGCAGTTCTTC. It specifies CASSLRLGHNEQFF.

The chain is built from TRBV20-1 and TRBJ1-2, with unresolved D. The germline V and J ends were trimmed by 5 bases and 8 bases, with 12 bases remaining between them. Germline V gene sequence: CDR1 DFQATT, CDR2 SNEGSKA (reference sequence). The CDR3 spans 11 residues. CDR3 nucleotides: TGCAGTGCTCCTTCAGGACTCGGCTACACCTTC. This gives the protein CSAPSGLGYTF.

The CDR3 nucleotides read TGCGCCAGCAGCCAAGAGAGAGGAGGCAGGGGGCTGTACGAGCAGTACTTC. Translated: CASSQERGGRGLYEQYF. The chain couples TRBV4-1 to TRBJ2-7, with 8 nucleotides matching TRBD1. The CDR3 is 17 amino acids. J lost 4 bases, V lost 0 bases, and 11 bases had no gene match. Germline lookup yields CDR1 MGHRA and CDR2 YSYEKL.

This chain connects TRBV9 to TRBJ1-4, with D possibly matching TRBD1 (6 bases). This CDR3 contains 15 residues. Germline CDR1 reads SGDLS; CDR2 reads YYNGEE. V was clipped by 4 bases and J by 7 bases, with 17 bases between them. CDR3 sequence: CASSSPGASLEKLFF. DNA of the CDR3: TGTGCCAGCAGCTCCCCGGGGGCCTCTCTTGAAAAACTGTTTTTT. The whole variable domain, remainder taken from reference TRBV9 and TRBJ1-4, is DSGVTQTPKHLITATGQRVTLRCSPRSGDLSVYWYQQSLDQGLQFLIQYYNGEERAKGNILERFSAQQFPDLHSELNLSSLELGDSALYFCASSSPGASLEKLFFGSGTQLSVL.

This clone appeared once. CDR3 in DNA: TGTGCCAGCAGAGGAGCGGGGACCCAGTACTTC. Its translation is CASRGAGTQYF. V and J are TRBV14 and TRBJ2-5, with TRBD2 as a possible D gene (6 bases). V lost 6 bases, J lost 7 bases, and 9 bases lay in between. Per germline, CDR1 SGHDN and CDR2 FVKESK. This CDR3 is 11 amino acids long.

V usage is TRBV4-2 and J usage is TRBJ2-5; the D is unclear. Germline V CDR1 and CDR2: LGHNA, YNFKEQ. The V end was cut by 2 bases, the J end by 3 bases, with 7 bases between. The CDR3 contains 13 residues. Here the CDR3 reads CASSQNTEETQYF. The CDR3 DNA is TGTGCCAGCAGCCAAAATACTGAAGAGACCCAGTACTTC.